This entry lists 5 T cell receptor beta chains sequenced from one sample in a study of blood T cell repertoires in COVID-19. Clones were read by immunoSEQ multiplex PCR, and TCRdb kept only the in-frame ones, dropping some. The sample holds about 330,000 clones, about 87% seen once. Specimen: peripheral blood. The receptors were gathered from a man aged 25 to 45 with COVID-19, enrolled during active disease.

This clone was counted once. The chain links TRBV5-5 to TRBJ2-5; the match to TRBD2 covers 12 bases. Germline assignment: CDR1 SGHKS and CDR2 YYEKEE (reference sequence). The trim removed 3 bases at V and 4 bases at J, leaving 10 bases unmatched. This CDR3 is 17 amino acids long. CDR3 region: CASSSFSSGGARETQYF. The CDR3 DNA follows: TGTGCCAGCAGCTCATTTTCTAGCGGGGGGGCCAGAGAGACCCAGTACTTC.

Only one count was recorded for this clone. J is TRBJ2-6 and V is TRBV7-9; 7 bases agree with TRBD1. Unmatched junction bases numbered 0, after V lost 2 bases and J lost 2 bases. This CDR3 contains 15 residues. Germline V gene data show CDR1 as SEHNR and CDR2 as FQNEAQ (reference sequence). Here the CDR3 reads CASSLTGAGANVLTF. The DNA for the CDR3 is TGTGCCAGCAGCTTAACAGGGGCTGGGGCCAACGTCCTGACTTTC.

The chain is built from TRBV5-1 and TRBJ2-7; possible D gene TRBD2, 5 bases. With 0 bases removed from V and 1 base from J, the gap between germline ends came to 11 bases. Per the germline V gene, CDR1 is SGHRS and CDR2 is YFSETQ. The CDR3 is 15 residues long. CDR3 sequence reads: CASSLALEGSYEQYF. DNA for the CDR3: TGCGCCAGCAGCTTGGCCCTAGAGGGTTCCTACGAGCAGTACTTC. Full variable domain (rest looked up from reference TRBV5-1 and TRBJ2-7): KAGVTQTPRYLIKTRGQQVTLSCSPISGHRSVSWYQQTPGQGLQFLFEYFSETQRNKGNFPGRFSGRQFSNSRSEMNVSTLELGDSALYLCASSLALEGSYEQYFGPGTRLTVT.

The chain recombines TRBV28 with TRBJ2-3; 9 nucleotides line up with TRBD2. Germline CDR1 MDHEN, CDR2 SYDVKM. Trimming at V came to 4 bases and at J to 6 bases, leaving 8 bases not matched to a gene. This CDR3 has 15 amino acids. The CDR3 nucleotides are TGTGCCAGCAGTTACCCCCCCGGACTAGCGGATACGCAGTATTTT. Protein product: CASSYPPGLADTQYF. Full variable domain (rest looked up from reference TRBV28 and TRBJ2-3): DVKVTQSSRYLVKRTGEKVFLECVQDMDHENMFWYRQDPGLGLRLIYFSYDVKMKEKGDIPEGYSVSREKKERFSLILESASTNQTSMYLCASSYPPGLADTQYFGPGTRLTVL.

This chain uses TRBV6-5 with TRBJ1-5; no definite D call. The CDR3 has 15 residues. Germline V gives CDR1 MNHEY, CDR2 SVGAGI. V gave up 4 bases and J gave up 4 bases, with 14 bases separating them. CDR3 sequence reads: CASSSSVFENQPQHF. In DNA form, the CDR3 reads TGTGCCAGCAGTTCGTCGGTGTTTGAGAATCAGCCCCAGCATTTT.